This T cell receptor (beta chain) was recorded in a study of patients and donors after allogeneic stem cell transplantation. The sample holds many counts of this clonotype. One entry per CDR3 protein results from TCRdb running MiXCR on the RT-PCR reads. The data show approximately 60,000 distinct CDR3 sequences, more than 10% seen once. The source of this sequence is a human donor who was either an allogeneic HSCT recipient or a stem cell or donor lymphocyte infusion donor (not recorded which). It is not recorded whose cells these are; they may come from a transplant donor. Sequencing used blood, either unsorted or a sorted T cell fraction (not recorded which).

CDR3 DNA: TGTGCCAGCAGTTTTTATGGACAGTCTGGAAACACCATATATTTT. Protein product: CASSFYGQSGNTIYF. This chain joins TRBV12-3 or TRBV12-4 and TRBJ1-3, with a weak D call TRBD1 (6 bases). The CDR3 totals 15 residues. V lost 3 bases and J lost 1, with 10 bases in between.